Listed below are T cell receptor beta chains from one sample, sequenced in a study of blood T cell repertoires in COVID-19. Method: immunoSEQ multiplex PCR; TCRdb's copy keeps in-frame clones and lacks some. The sample records about 260,000 clones, just under 90% being singletons. Sequenced: PBMCs or T cells enriched from blood (not recorded which). These receptors were collected from a man in his fifties or sixties who had been exposed to COVID-19. The CDR3 runs from the conserved cysteine through the conserved F or W. Only part of the rows carry a size: once, few, many, or a class if the clone is expanded.

v_call clone_size cdr3_aa
TRBV28 - CASTLRVAGGGGYTF
TRBV5-6 - CASSLGGSSYNSPLHF
TRBV9 - CASSVQGSYGYTF
TRBV19 - CASSIEGVDSEAFF
TRBV5-4 few CASSFGGDTEAFF
TRBV3-1/TRBV3-2 - CASSQDPRGRGPEAFF
TRBV13 once CASSTRDSNSPLHF
TRBV4-1 - CASSQGQSNYGYTF
TRBV28 - CASSRLVVSGTEAFF
TRBV5-1 - CASSPVYFSGGQVYTQYF
TRBV7-8 - CASSLTTGPLANYGYTF
TRBV7-9 - CASSSREWEGAFF
TRBV6-1 - CASSENSGQSNSPLHF
TRBV2 - CASSAPGRGGTDTQYF
TRBV18 - CASSPSPGVETQYF
TRBV4-1 - CASSQAGTGRNTEAFF
TRBV28 once CASSLRGGYGYTF
TRBV7-8 - CASSLELWTEVNQPQHF
TRBV7-2 - CASSFNGRSTDTQYF
TRBV7-9 - CASTQRRDWSTDTQYF
TRBV18 - CASSPSGTGGKLFF
TRBV7-3 - CASSARHTTDTQYF
TRBV6-5 - CASRTSGGSQETQYF
TRBV29-1 - CSVGQAKYNYGYTF
TRBV9 once CASSVATGGGYTF
TRBV27 once CASSSPGQGYGYTF
TRBV20-1 - CSASPTSGISLEQFF
TRBV7-3 - CASSLDSSSYNEQFF
TRBV30 once CASTTGTGVSPLHF
TRBV12-3/TRBV12-4 - CASRRGVAGELFF
TRBV14 - CASSPGTGVSPLHF
TRBV5-1 - CASSLDFRQTYTF
TRBV2 - CASSQGPRNTEAFF
TRBV5-5 - CASSLVGTGGEKLFF
TRBV2 - CASSERGTGYGYTF
TRBV2 - CASSQTANTGELFF
TRBV7-6 - CASSPGVGSYNEQFF
TRBV9 - CASSVSVFGANVLTF
TRBV7-3 - CASSLTALAGGDEQFF
TRBV10-3 - CAIRSGTSTYNEQFF
TRBV28 - CASSSKGPANYGYTF
TRBV21-1 - CASSIDRGNTIYF
TRBV27 - CASSLTRDRLKGNYGYTF
TRBV7-9 - CASSLGQGNEKLFF
TRBV7-9 - CASSLVSYGYTF
TRBV9 - CASSVDAVYGYTF
TRBV5-4 once CASSSVLGGASDTQYF
TRBV18 - CASSPPSGAQQETQYF
TRBV11-2 - CASSYRRYRGDTEAFF
TRBV19 - CASSPSPGLADYNEQFF